The entry below gives a single TCR beta chain sequence along with its context. Its target is unknown. TCRdb re-called the reads through MiXCR, storing one row per CDR3 protein. The sample holds roughly 80,000 distinct CDR3 sequences; around 40% are singletons and the top ten take roughly 93%. The sample is drawn from a study of T cell repertoires in cytomegalovirus infection. Germline V gene data show CDR1 as DFQATT and CDR2 as SNEGSKA (reference sequence). Trimming took 2 bases from V and 4 from J, leaving 18 bases between them. This CDR3 has 16 residues. The chain combines TRBV20-1 with TRBJ1-5; perhaps TRBD1 as D (5 bases). The specimen comprised CD8+ T cells from cultured PBMCs, sampled from culture after CMV antigen stimulation. The TCR originated in a human donor in good health (CMV status not recorded). Some clones in this sample may be carry-over from other donors' samples. The CDR3 here is CSARPDGRGNNQPQHF. As DNA, the CDR3 is TGCAGTGCTAGACCAGACGGTAGGGGTAATAATCAGCCCCAGCATTTT.